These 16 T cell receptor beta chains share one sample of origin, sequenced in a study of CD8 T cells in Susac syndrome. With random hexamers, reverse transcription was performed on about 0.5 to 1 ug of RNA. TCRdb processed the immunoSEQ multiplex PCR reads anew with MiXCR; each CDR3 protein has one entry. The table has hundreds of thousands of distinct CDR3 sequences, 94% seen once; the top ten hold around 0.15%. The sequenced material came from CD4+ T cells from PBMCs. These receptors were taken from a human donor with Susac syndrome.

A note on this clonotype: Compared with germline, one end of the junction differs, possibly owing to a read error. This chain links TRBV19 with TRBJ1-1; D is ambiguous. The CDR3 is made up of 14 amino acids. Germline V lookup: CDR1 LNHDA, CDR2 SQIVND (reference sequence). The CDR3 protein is CASSINGQNTEAFF. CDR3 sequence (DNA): TGTGCCAGCAGTATAAACGGCCAGAACACTGAAGCTTTCTTT.

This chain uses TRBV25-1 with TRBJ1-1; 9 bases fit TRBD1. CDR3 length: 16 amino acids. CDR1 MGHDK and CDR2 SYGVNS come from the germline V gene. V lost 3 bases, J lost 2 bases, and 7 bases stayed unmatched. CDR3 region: CASSDLGQGYNTEAFF. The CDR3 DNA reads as TGTGCCAGCAGTGATCTCGGACAGGGGTACAACACTGAAGCTTTCTTT. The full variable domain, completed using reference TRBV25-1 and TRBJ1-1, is EADIYQTPRYLVIGTGKKITLECSQTMGHDKMYWYQQDPGMELHLIHYSYGVNSTEKGDLSSESTVSRIRTEHFPLTLESARPSHTSQYLCASSDLGQGYNTEAFFGQGTRLTVV.

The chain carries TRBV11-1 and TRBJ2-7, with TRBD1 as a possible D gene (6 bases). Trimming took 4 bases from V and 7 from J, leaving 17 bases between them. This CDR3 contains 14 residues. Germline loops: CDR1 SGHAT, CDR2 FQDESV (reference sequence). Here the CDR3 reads CASSYVKQGVEQYF. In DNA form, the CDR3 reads TGTGCCAGCAGCTACGTTAAACAGGGAGTGGAGCAGTACTTC.

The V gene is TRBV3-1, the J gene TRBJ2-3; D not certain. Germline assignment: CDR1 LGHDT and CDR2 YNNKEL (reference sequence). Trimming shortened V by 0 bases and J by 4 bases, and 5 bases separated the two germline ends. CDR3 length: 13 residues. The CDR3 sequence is CASSQDRPDTQYF. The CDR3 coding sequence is TGTGCCAGCAGCCAAGATCGACCAGATACGCAGTATTTT.

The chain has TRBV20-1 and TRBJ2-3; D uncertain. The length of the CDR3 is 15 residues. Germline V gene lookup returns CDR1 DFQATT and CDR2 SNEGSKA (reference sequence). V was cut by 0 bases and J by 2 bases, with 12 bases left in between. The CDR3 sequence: CSARDSGRITDTQYF. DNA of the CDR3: TGCAGTGCTAGAGATTCAGGCAGGATCACAGATACGCAGTATTTT.

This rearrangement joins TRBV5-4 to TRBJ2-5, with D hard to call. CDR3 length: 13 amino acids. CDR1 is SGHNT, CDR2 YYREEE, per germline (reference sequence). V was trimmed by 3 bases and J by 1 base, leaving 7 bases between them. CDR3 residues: CASSSSFQETQYF. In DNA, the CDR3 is TGTGCCAGCAGCTCGTCATTCCAAGAGACCCAGTACTTC. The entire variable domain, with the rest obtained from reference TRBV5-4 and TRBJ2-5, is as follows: ETGVTQSPTHLIKTRGQQVTLRCSSQSGHNTVSWYQQALGQGPQFIFQYYREEENGRGNFPPRFSGLQFPNYSSELNVNALELDDSALYLCASSSSFQETQYFGPGTRLLVL.

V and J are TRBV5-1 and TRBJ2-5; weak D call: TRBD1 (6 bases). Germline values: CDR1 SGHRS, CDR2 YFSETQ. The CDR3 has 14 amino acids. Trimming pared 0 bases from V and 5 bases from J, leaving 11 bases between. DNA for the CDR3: TGCGCCAGCAGCTTGGGACAGGTCCTTGAGACCCAGTACTTC. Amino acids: CASSLGQVLETQYF.

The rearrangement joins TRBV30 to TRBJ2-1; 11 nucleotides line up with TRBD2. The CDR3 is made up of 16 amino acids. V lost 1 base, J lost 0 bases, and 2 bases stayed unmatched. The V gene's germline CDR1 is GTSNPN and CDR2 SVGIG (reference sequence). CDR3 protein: CAWSEGTSGSYNEQFF. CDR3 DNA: TGTGCCTGGAGTGAAGGGACTAGCGGCTCCTACAATGAGCAGTTCTTC.

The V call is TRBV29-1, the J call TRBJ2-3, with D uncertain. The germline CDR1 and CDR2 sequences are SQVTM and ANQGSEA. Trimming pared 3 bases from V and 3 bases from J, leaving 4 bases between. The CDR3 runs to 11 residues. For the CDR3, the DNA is TGCAGCGTTGATTTTACAGATACGCAGTATTTT. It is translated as CSVDFTDTQYF.

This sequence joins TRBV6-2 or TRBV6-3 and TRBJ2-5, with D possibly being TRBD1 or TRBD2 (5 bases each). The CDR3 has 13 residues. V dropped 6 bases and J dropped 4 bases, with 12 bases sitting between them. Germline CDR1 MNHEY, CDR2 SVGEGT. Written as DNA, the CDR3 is TGTGCCAGCAGCCGAGGGGTTGGAGAGACCCAGTACTTC. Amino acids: CASSRGVGETQYF.

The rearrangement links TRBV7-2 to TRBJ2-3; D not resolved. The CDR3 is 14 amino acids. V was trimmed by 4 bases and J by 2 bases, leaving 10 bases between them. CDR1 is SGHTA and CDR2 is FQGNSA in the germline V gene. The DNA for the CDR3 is TGTGCCAGCAGCTCCCCACCCCACACAGATACGCAGTATTTT. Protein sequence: CASSSPPHTDTQYF.

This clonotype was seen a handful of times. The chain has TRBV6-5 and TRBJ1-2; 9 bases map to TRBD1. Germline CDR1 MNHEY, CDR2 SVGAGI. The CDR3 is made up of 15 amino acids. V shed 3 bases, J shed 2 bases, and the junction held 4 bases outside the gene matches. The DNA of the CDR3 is TGTGCCAGCAGTTATTCGGGACAGGGCAACTATGGCTACACCTTC. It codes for CASSYSGQGNYGYTF.

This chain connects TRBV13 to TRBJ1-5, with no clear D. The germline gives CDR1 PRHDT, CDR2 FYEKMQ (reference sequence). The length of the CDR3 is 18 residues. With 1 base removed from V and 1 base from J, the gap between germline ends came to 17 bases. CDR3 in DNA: TGTGCCAGCAGCTTAGAACCCGGCCCTCGCAGCAGCAATCAGCCCCAGCATTTT. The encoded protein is CASSLEPGPRSSNQPQHF.

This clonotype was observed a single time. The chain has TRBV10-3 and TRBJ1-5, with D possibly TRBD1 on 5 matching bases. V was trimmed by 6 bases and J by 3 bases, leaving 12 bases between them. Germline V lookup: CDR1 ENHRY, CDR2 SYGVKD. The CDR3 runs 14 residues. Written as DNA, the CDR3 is TGTGCCATCAGGGGGATAGGGGACAATCAGCCCCAGCATTTT. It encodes CAIRGIGDNQPQHF.

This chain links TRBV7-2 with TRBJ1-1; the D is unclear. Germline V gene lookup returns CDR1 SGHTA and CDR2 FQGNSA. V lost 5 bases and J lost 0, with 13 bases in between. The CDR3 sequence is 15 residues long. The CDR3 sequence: CASSPKMGLNTEAFF. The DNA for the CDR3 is TGTGCCAGCAGCCCGAAAATGGGGTTGAACACTGAAGCTTTCTTT.

This CDR3 reads CASSEEGTGEDTQYF. Written as DNA, the CDR3 is TGTGCCAGCAGTGAAGAAGGGACAGGCGAGGATACGCAGTATTTT. This rearrangement joins TRBV2 to TRBJ2-3; 8 nucleotides match TRBD1. The CDR3 extends over 15 amino acids. Germline trimming cut 1 base from V and 6 bases from J; bases unmatched to any gene: 6. Germline values: CDR1 SNHLY, CDR2 FYNNEI.